Listed here are 8 T cell receptor beta chains from one sample, sequenced in a study of neurological immune-mediated disorders. TCRdb called the 5' RACE reads again in MiXCR, with one record for every CDR3 protein. The sample consists of over 25,000 distinct CDR3 sequences, more than 20% of them appearing once. The sample taken for sequencing was PBMCs. The receptors come from a woman aged 60-75 years in good health.

This clonotype is labeled as medium-sized. V and J are TRBV29-1 and TRBJ2-3; 9 bases agree with TRBD2. Germline V lookup: CDR1 SQVTM, CDR2 ANQGSEA. J gave up 3 bases and V 6 bases, and 22 bases lay outside the gene matches. The CDR3 totals 19 residues. DNA of the CDR3: TGCAGCGTGGAGGGTAGCCTAGCGGGACGAGGCGGGGCAACAGATACGCAGTATTTT. Translating it yields CSVEGSLAGRGGATDTQYF.

In this sample, this clonotype turned up a few times. It may be a read error: a sequence one base away is much more abundant. This chain uses TRBV7-2 with TRBJ2-2, with 8 positions matching TRBD2. This CDR3 spans 17 amino acids. The germline V gene has CDR1 SGHTA and CDR2 FQGNSA. CDR3 region: CVSSRGSGGVNTGELFF. CDR3 nucleotide sequence: TGTGTCAGCAGCCGGGGGAGCGGGGGAGTAAACACCGGGGAGCTGTTTTTT.

The table lists this clonotype with many counts. The J gene is TRBJ2-7, the V gene TRBV28; D remains ambiguous. V lost 4 bases, J lost 2 bases, and 6 bases lay in between. This CDR3 region has 12 residues. Germline V gives CDR1 MDHEN, CDR2 SYDVKM. The CDR3 DNA follows: TGTGCCAGCAGTTCCCAGACCTACGAGCAGTACTTC. Its translation: CASSSQTYEQYF. Based on the CDR3 plus reference TRBV28 and TRBJ2-7, the full variable domain is DVKVTQSSRYLVKRTGEKVFLECVQDMDHENMFWYRQDPGLGLRLIYFSYDVKMKEKGDIPEGYSVSREKKERFSLILESASTNQTSMYLCASSSQTYEQYFGPGTRLTVT.

This clonotype was recorded at least ten times. This chain joins TRBV6-2 or TRBV6-3 and TRBJ1-5; D gene uncertain. This CDR3 is 16 amino acids long. V shed 5 bases and J shed 2 bases, with 16 bases lying between them. CDR1 is MNHEY, CDR2 SVGEGT, per germline. CDR3 sequence (DNA): TGTGCCAGCAGTCGCGGACCTCCCCTGGGCAATCAGCCCCAGCATTTT. Protein: CASSRGPPLGNQPQHF.

This clonotype was detected many times. The chain joins TRBV2 to TRBJ1-2; 7 bases are shared with TRBD1. CDR3 length equals 13 residues. The germline CDR1 and CDR2 sequences are SNHLY and FYNNEI. V dropped 7 bases and J dropped 2; count of bases not matched to a gene: 4. The CDR3 DNA reads TGTGCCAGCACCATGGGACAGAACTATGGCTACACCTTC. Protein product: CASTMGQNYGYTF.

This clonotype was counted many times. In DNA form, the CDR3 reads TGTGCCAGCAGCCCGGGAATCCCTGGGAAGACCCAGTACTTC. Encoded protein: CASSPGIPGKTQYF. The chain is built from TRBV7-3 and TRBJ2-5, with D possibly matching TRBD2 (5 bases). The length of the CDR3 is 14 residues. The germline gives CDR1 SGHTA, CDR2 FQGTGA. Trimming took off 5 bases at V and 6 bases at J, with 16 bases between the two ends.

This clonotype was detected ten times or more. DNA for the CDR3: TGCAGTGCTAGAGTTATCGGACAAGAGACCCAGTACTTC. It encodes CSARVIGQETQYF. The genes are TRBV20-1 and TRBJ2-5; D is uncertain. V dropped 1 base and J dropped 2 bases, with 8 bases sitting between them. Per the germline V gene, CDR1 is DFQATT and CDR2 is SNEGSKA (reference sequence). CDR3 length: 13 amino acids.

This clonotype was counted at least ten times. The J gene is TRBJ1-2, the V gene TRBV29-1, with no clear D. Trimming cost V 6 bases and J 1 base, with 12 bases left between them. Germline loops: CDR1 SQVTM, CDR2 ANQGSEA. CDR3 length: 13 residues. In nucleotides, the CDR3 is TGCAGCGTCACGTCGAGCTTTAACTATGGCTACACCTTC. Protein: CSVTSSFNYGYTF.